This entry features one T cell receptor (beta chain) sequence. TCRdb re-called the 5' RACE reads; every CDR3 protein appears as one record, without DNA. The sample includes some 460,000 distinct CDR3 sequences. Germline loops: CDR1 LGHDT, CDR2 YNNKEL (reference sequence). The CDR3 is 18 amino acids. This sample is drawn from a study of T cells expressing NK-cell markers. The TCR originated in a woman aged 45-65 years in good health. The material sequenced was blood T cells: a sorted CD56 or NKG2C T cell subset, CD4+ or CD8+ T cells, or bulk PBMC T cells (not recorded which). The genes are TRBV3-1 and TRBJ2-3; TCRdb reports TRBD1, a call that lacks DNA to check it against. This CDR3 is CASRQVLGRRGEADTQYF.